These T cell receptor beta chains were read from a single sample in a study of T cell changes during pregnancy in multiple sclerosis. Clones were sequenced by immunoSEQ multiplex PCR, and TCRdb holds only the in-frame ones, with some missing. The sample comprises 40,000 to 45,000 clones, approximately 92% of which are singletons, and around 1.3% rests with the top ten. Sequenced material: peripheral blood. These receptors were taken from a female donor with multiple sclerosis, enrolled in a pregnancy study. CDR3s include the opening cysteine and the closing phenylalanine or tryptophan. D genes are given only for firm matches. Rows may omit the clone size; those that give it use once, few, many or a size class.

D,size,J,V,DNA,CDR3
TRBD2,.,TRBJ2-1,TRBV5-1,TGCGCCAGCAGCTTGGTAACGGGAGGGACATACAATGAGCAGTTCTTC,CASSLVTGGTYNEQFF
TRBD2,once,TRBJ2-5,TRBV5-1,TGCGCCAGCAGCTTGGGACTAGCGGCACAAGAGACCCAGTACTTC,CASSLGLAAQETQYF
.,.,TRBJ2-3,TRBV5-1,TGCGCCAGCAGCATAAAGATAACACAAAGCACAGATACGCAGTATTTT,CASSIKITQSTDTQYF
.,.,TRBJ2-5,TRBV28,TGTGCCAGCAGTTCGGGGGTTGAGACCCAGTACTTC,CASSSGVETQYF
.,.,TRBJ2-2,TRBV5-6,TGTGCCAGCAGCTTGGAAGGGACTCGCAGGGAGCTGTTTTTT,CASSLEGTRRELFF
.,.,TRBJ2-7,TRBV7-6,TGTGCCAGCAGCTTTGAGTTACCCGGGACGGAGAGCTCCTACGAGCAGTACTTC,CASSFELPGTESSYEQYF
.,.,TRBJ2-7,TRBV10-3,TGTGCCATCAGTGGGGGGATTTCCGATCGAGCCTACGAGCAGTACTTC,CAISGGISDRAYEQYF
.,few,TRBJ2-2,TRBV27,TGTGCCAGCAGTTTAATTGCCGGGGAGCTGTTTTTT,CASSLIAGELFF
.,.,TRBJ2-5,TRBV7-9,TGTGCCAGCAGCTTAGAACTGGGAGAGACCCAGTACTTC,CASSLELGETQYF
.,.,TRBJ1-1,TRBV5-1,TGCGCCAGCAGCTTGGAATCTGGAGGAAACGCTGAAGCTTTCTTT,CASSLESGGNAEAFF
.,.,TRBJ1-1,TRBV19,TGTGCCAGTGGGTACAGCTTGAACACTGAAGCTTTCTTT,CASGYSLNTEAFF
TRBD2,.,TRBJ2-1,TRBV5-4,TGTGCCAGCAGCTTGATACGCGTTAGCGGGCTAAAAAAGAACAATGAGCAGTTCTTC,CASSLIRVSGLKKNNEQFF
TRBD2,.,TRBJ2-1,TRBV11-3,TGTGCCAGCAGCTGGGCGGGAGAATCCGTTGTTGGCAATGAGCAGTTCTTC,CASSWAGESVVGNEQFF
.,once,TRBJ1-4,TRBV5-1,TGCGCCAGCAGCCCCCTTGGAGGTTGGGAAAAACTGTTTTTT,CASSPLGGWEKLFF
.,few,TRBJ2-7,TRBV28,TGTGCCAGCCGAGGGGGAGGCACCTACGAGCAGTACTTC,CASRGGGTYEQYF
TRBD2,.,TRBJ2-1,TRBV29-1,TGCAGCGTTGACTCGTTTTCGGCAGGGAGGGATGAGCAGTTCTTC,CSVDSFSAGRDEQFF
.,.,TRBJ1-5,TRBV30,TGTGCCTGGAGGGCCGAGGGGACCGGGAACAATCAGCCCCAGCATTTT,CAWRAEGTGNNQPQHF
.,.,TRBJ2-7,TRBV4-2,TGTGCCAGCAGCCAAGAGTCCGGCTACGAGCAGTACTTC,CASSQESGYEQYF
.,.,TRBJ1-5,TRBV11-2,TGTGCCAGCAGCTTACAGGGTTATCAGCCCCAGCATTTT,CASSLQGYQPQHF
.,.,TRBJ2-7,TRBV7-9,TGTGCCAGCAGCTCCGGACAGTACTACGAGCAGTACTTC,CASSSGQYYEQYF
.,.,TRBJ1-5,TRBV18,TGTGCCAGCTCACCACAGGGAGGCTGGCAGCCCCAGCATTTT,CASSPQGGWQPQHF
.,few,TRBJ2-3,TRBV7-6,TGTGCCAGCAGCTTAGGGGGAGCCTTCACAGATACGCAGTATTTT,CASSLGGAFTDTQYF
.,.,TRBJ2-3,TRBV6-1,TGTGCCAGCAGACCCGGGAGTACAGATACGCAGTATTTT,CASRPGSTDTQYF